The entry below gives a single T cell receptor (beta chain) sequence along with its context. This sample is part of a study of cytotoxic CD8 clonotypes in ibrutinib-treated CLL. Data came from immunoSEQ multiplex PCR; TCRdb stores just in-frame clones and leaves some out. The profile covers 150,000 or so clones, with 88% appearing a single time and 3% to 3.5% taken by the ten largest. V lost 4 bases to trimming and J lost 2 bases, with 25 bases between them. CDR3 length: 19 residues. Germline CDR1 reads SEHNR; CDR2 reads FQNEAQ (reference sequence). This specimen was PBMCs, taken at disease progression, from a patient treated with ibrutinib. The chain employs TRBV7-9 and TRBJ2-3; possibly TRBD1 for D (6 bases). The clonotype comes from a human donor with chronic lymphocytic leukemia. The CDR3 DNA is TGTGCCAGCAGCTCTAACCGAGGACAGCCTCCACACTACACAGATACGCAGTATTTT. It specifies CASSSNRGQPPHYTDTQYF.